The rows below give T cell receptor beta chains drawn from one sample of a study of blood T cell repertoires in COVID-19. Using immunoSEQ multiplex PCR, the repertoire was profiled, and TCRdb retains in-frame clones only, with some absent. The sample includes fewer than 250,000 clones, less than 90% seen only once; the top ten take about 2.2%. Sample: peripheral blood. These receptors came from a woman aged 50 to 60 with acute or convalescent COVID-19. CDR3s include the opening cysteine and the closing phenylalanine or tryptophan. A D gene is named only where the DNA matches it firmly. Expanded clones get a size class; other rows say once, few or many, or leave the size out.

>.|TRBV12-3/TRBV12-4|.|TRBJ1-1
TGTGCCAGCAGCCTGCAGGAAGACACTGAAGCTTTCTTT
CASSLQEDTEAFF
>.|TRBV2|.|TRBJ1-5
TGTGCCAGCACCGGCGGGGTTTGGGGCAATCAGCCCCAGCATTTT
CASTGGVWGNQPQHF
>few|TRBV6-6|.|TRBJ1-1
TGTGCCAGCAGTTACCAACAGGGTAGCACTGAAGCTTTCTTT
CASSYQQGSTEAFF
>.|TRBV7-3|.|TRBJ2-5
TGTGCCAGCAGCACAACAGGGCAAGAGACCCAGTACTTC
CASSTTGQETQYF
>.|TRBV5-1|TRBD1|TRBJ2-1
TGCGCCAGCAGCGCAGGGGGCGGTGGAAATGAGCAGTTCTTC
CASSAGGGGNEQFF
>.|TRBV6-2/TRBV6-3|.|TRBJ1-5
TGTGCCAGCAGTTTAGGGGCCAGTAGGCAGCCCCAGCATTTT
CASSLGASRQPQHF
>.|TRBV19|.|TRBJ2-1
TGTGCCAGTAGTATACTGAGCACGAGGTATGAGCAGTTCTTC
CASSILSTRYEQFF
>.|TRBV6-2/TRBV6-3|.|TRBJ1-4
TGTGCCAGCAGTTACCGAGAGAAGCGTGAAAAACTGTTTTTT
CASSYREKREKLFF
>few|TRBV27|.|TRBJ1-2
TGTGCCAGCAGTGGCCGGGCCACAGGGTATACAAATGGCTACACCTTC
CASSGRATGYTNGYTF
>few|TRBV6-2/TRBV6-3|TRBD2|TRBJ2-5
TGTGCCAGCAGTCAAGGACTAGCGGGAGTGGAGACCCAGTACTTC
CASSQGLAGVETQYF
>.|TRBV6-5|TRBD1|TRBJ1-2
TGTGCCAGCAGTTGGCTAACAGGGGGCGATGGCTACACCTTC
CASSWLTGGDGYTF
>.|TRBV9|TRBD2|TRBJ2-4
TGTGCCAGCAGCGTAGGCGGGGGTAATCAAAACATTCAGTACTTC
CASSVGGGNQNIQYF
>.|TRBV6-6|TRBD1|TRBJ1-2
TGTGCCAGCAGTTATCAGACAGGGACACGCGGCTACACCTTC
CASSYQTGTRGYTF
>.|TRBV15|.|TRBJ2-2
TGTGCCACCAGCAGACACCTCGGCGGGGAGCTGTTTTTT
CATSRHLGGELFF
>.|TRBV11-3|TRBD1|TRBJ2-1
TGTGCCAGCAGCATATCAGCCGGGACAGTCTCCTACAATGAGCAGTTCTTC
CASSISAGTVSYNEQFF
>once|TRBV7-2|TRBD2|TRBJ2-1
TGTGCCAGCAGCTTATTCGGTACTAGCGCTGCTTACAATGAGCAGTTCTTC
CASSLFGTSAAYNEQFF
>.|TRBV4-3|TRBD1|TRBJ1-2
TGCGCCAGCAGCCTCACTACAGGGGGACACGGCTACACCTTC
CASSLTTGGHGYTF
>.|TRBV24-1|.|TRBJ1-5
TGTGCCACCAGTGACCAGGGACAAGTGAATCAGCCCCAGCATTTT
CATSDQGQVNQPQHF
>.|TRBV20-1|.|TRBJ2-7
TGCAGTGCTAGAGATAACTACGAGCAGTACTTC
CSARDNYEQYF
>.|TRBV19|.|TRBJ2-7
TGTGCCAGTAAAGGCGGTACCTACGAGCAGTACTTC
CASKGGTYEQYF
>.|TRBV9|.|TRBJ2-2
TGTGCCAGCAGCGTAGCAGTTACCGGGGAGCTGTTTTTT
CASSVAVTGELFF
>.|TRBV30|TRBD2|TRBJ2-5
TGTGCCTGGAAGGCGGGAGGGCCGGAGACCCAGTACTTC
CAWKAGGPETQYF
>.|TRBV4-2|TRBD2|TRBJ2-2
TGTGCCAGCAGCCCAGCCGGGGGCCCCCTACTAGCGGGGAGTGCCGGGGAGCTGTTTTTT
CASSPAGGPLLAGSAGELFF
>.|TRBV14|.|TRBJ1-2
TGTGCCAGCAGCCAAGTGGGGGGCTATGGCTACACCTTC
CASSQVGGYGYTF
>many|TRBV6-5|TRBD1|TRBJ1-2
TGTGCCAGCAGGCAACCTGGGACAGGGTATGGCTACACCTTC
CASRQPGTGYGYTF
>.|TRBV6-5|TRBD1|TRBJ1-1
TGTGCCAGCAAACGACAGGGGGACACTGAAGCTTTCTTT
CASKRQGDTEAFF
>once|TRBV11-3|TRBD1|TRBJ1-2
TGTGCCAGCGGACAGGTGGACTATGGCTACACCTTC
CASGQVDYGYTF
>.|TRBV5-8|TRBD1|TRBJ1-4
TGTGCCAGCAGCTTCGGGACAGGGAGTGAAAAACTGTTTTTT
CASSFGTGSEKLFF
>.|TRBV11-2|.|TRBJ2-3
TGTGCCAGCAGCTTAGGATCGGGCGGGGGCACAGATACGCAGTATTTT
CASSLGSGGGTDTQYF
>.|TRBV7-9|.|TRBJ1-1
TGTGCCAGCAGCATACTTGAAGCTTTCTTT
CASSILEAFF
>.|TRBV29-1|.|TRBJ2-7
TGCAGCGTTGGGGGAGCCACCGGAAAACTCGACGAGCAGTACTTC
CSVGGATGKLDEQYF
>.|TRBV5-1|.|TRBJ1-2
TGCGCCAGCAGCCCACAGGGCAACTATGGCTACACCTTC
CASSPQGNYGYTF
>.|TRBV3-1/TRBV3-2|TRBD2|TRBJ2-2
TGTGCCAGCAGCCCTTTGGGACTAGCGGGAACCGGGGAGCTGTTTTTT
CASSPLGLAGTGELFF
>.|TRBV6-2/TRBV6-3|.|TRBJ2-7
TGTGCCAGCAGTTCCTACTACAGGAAGCAGTACTTC
CASSSYYRKQYF
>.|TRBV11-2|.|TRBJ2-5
TGTGCCAGCAGCTTAATGGGGCGAGACCAAGAGACCCAGTACTTC
CASSLMGRDQETQYF
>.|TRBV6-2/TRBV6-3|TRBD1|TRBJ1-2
TGTGCCAGCAGTTACCGGTCAGGGGGCAGTGGCTACACCTTC
CASSYRSGGSGYTF
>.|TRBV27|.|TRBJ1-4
TGTGCCAGCAGCTTGGGGGGTTGGGGTGAAAAACTGTTTTTT
CASSLGGWGEKLFF
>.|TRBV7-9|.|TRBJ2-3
TGTGCCAGCAGCTTAACAGGGATAGATACGCAGTATTTT
CASSLTGIDTQYF
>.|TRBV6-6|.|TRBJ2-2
TGTGCCAGCAGTTACACTACAGGGATAACCGGGGAGCTGTTTTTT
CASSYTTGITGELFF
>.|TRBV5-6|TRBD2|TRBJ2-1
TGTGCCAGCAGCCTTACCGGGACTAGCGGGTCCCGGCAGTTCTTC
CASSLTGTSGSRQFF
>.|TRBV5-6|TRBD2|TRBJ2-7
TGTGCCAGCAGCGCCACGGGGGGAGGCCCCTACGAGCAGTACTTC
CASSATGGGPYEQYF
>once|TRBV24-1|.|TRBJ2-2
TGTGCCACCAGTTCTGCGTGGACCGGGGAGCTGTTTTTT
CATSSAWTGELFF
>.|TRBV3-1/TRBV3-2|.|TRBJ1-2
TGTGCCAGCAGCCAAAAAGCCAGGGTTAGCTATGGCTACACCTTC
CASSQKARVSYGYTF
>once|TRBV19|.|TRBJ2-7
TGTGCCAGTAGTAAACTCCCTAGCTCCTACGAGCAGTACTTC
CASSKLPSSYEQYF
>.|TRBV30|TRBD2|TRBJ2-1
TGCGCGGCGGGGGTAATCGTGAATGAGCAGTTCTTC
CAAGVIVNEQFF
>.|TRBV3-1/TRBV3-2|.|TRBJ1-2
TGTGCCAGCAGCCAAGTGTGGGCCGGCGAGGGCGGCTACACCTTC
CASSQVWAGEGGYTF
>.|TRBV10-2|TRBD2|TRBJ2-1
TGCGCCAGCAGTGAGGGACTAGCGGGGGTGTTGAGGGCCCTCAATGAGCAGTTCTTC
CASSEGLAGVLRALNEQFF
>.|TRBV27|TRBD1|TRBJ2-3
TGTGCCAGCAGTCTAGGACAGGCGAGGTACACAGATACGCAGTATTTT
CASSLGQARYTDTQYF
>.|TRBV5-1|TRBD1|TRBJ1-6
TGCGCCAGCAGCTTAGGGACAGTCCTTGATAATTCACCCCTCCACTTT
CASSLGTVLDNSPLHF
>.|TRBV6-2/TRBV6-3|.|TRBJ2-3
TGTGCCAGCAGTTACCGGGCAGATACGCAGTATTTT
CASSYRADTQYF
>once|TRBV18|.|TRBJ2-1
TGTGCCAGCTCACCAGACGCGGCGGGGCAGTTCTTC
CASSPDAAGQFF
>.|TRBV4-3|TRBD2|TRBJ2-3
TGCGCCAGCAGCCAACGTCAAGCGGGGGGGCCCGTAGATACGCAGTATTTT
CASSQRQAGGPVDTQYF
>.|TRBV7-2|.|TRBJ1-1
TGTGCCAGCAGCCAACGAGAAATGAACACTGAAGCTTTCTTT
CASSQREMNTEAFF
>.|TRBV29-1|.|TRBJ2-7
TGCAGCGTTGTCGTCTCGTACGAGCAGTACTTC
CSVVVSYEQYF
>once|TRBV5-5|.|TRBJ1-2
TGTGCCAGCAGCCCGGGTCCAGCTAACTATGGCTACACCTTC
CASSPGPANYGYTF
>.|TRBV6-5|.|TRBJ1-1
TGTGCCAGCAGTTACTCCCCCCGGAACACTGAAGCTTTCTTT
CASSYSPRNTEAFF
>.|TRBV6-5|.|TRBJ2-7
TGTGCCAGCAGGAGACAGGGAGGCGTCGAGCAGTACTTC
CASRRQGGVEQYF
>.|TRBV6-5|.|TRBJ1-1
TGTGCCAGCAGAGACAGAGCCATGAACACTGAAGCTTTCTTT
CASRDRAMNTEAFF
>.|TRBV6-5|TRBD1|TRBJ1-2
TGTGCCAGCACTCCCGGGACAGATTTTTTCTATGGCTACACCTTC
CASTPGTDFFYGYTF
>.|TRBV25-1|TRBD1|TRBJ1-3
TGTGCCAGCAGGACAGGGGCTGGAAACACCATATATTTT
CASRTGAGNTIYF